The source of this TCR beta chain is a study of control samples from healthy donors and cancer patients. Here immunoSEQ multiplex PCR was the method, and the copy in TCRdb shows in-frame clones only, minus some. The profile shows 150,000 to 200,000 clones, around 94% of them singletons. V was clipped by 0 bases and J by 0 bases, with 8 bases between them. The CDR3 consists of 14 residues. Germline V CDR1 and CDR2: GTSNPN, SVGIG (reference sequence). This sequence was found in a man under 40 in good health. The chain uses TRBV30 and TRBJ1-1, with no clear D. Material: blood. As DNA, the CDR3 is TGTGCCTGGAGTGTAAAGTATATGAACACTGAAGCTTTCTTT. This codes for CAWSVKYMNTEAFF.